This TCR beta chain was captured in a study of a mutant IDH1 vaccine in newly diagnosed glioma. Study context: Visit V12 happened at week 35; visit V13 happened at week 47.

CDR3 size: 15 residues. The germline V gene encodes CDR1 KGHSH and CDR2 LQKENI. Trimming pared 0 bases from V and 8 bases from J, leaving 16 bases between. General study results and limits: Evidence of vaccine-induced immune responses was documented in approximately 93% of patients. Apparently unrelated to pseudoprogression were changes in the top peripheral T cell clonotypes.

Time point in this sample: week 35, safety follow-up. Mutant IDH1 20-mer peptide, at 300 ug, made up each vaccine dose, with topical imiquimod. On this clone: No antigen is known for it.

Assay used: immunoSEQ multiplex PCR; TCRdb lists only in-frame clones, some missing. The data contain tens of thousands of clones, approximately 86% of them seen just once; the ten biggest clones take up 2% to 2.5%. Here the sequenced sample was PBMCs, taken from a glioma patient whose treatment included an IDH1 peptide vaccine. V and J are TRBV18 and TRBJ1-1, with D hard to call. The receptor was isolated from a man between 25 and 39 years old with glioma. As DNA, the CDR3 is TGTGCCAGCTCACCACCGTTGAGGCTCTGGGGAGAAGCTTTCTTT. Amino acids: CASSPPLRLWGEAFF.